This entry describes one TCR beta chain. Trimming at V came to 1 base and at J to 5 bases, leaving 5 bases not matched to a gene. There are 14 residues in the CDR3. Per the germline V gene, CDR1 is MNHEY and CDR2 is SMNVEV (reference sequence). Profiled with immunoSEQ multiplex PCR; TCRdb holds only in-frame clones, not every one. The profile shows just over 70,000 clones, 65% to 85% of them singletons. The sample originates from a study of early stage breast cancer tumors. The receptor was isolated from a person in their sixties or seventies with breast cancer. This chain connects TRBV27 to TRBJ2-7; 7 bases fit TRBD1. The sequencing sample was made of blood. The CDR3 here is CASSLFGTADEQYF. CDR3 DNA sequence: TGTGCCAGCAGTTTATTCGGGACAGCTGACGAGCAGTACTTC.